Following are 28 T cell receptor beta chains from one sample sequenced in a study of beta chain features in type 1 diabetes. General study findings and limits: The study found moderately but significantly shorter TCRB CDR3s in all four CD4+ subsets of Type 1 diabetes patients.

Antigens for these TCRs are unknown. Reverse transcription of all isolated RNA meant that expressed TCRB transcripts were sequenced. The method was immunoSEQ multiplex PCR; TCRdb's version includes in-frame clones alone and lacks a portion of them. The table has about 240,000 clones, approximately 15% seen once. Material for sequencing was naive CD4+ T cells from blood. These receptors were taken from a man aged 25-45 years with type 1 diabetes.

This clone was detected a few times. CDR3: CASSLTASNEAFF. DNA of the CDR3: TGTGCCAGCAGCTTGACTGCCTCCAACGAAGCTTTCTTT. V and J are TRBV6-1 and TRBJ1-1; no clear D. CDR3 length: 13 amino acids. The V gene's germline CDR1 is MNHNS and CDR2 SASEGT. V shed 6 bases and J shed 8 bases, with 16 bases lying between them.

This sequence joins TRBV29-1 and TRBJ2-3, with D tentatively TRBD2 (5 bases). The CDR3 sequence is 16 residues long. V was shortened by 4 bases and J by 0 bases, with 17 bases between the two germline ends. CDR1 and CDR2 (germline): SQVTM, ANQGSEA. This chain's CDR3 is CSVVPGSISSTDTQYF. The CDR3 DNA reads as TGCAGCGTTGTACCGGGGTCGATTTCTAGCACAGATACGCAGTATTTT.

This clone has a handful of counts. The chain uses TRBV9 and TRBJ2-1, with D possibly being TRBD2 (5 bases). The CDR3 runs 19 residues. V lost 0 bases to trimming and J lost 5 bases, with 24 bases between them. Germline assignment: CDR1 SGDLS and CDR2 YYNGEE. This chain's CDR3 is CASSVATGNRARLDNEQFF. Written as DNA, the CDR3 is TGTGCCAGCAGCGTAGCTACCGGGAATCGAGCGAGACTGGACAATGAGCAGTTCTTC.

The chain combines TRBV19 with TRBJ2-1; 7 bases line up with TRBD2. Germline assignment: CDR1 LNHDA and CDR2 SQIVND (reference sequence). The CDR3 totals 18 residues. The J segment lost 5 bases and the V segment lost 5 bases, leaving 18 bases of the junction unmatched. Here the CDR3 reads CASSSRAQVGGINNEQFF. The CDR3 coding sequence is TGTGCCAGTAGTTCACGCGCACAGGTCGGGGGGATAAACAATGAGCAGTTCTTC.

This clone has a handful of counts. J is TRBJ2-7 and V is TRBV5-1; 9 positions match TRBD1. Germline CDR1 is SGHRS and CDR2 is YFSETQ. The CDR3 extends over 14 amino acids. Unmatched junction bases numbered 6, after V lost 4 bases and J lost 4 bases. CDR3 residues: CASSSTGGAYEQYF. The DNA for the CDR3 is TGCGCCAGCAGCAGCACAGGGGGCGCTTACGAGCAGTACTTC.

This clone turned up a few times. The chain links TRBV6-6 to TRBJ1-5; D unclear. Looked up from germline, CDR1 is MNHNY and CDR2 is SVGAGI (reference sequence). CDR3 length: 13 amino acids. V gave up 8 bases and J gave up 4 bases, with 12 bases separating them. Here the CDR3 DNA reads TGTGCCAGCCGTCAATCGGGTAATCAGCCCCAGCATTTT. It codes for CASRQSGNQPQHF.

CDR3 loop: CASSPNSGSSYEQYF. In DNA form, the CDR3 reads TGTGCCAGCTCACCAAACAGCGGGAGCTCCTACGAGCAGTACTTC. The chain has TRBV18 and TRBJ2-7; the match to TRBD2 covers 8 bases. Germline loops: CDR1 KGHSH, CDR2 LQKENI. V lost 2 bases and J lost 0; bases outside the gene matches: 3. This CDR3 comprises 15 residues.

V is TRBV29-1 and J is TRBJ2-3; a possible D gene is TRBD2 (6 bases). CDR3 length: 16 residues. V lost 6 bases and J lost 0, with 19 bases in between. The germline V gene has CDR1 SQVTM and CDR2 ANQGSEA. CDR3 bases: TGCAGCGTCCCCGTACGGGACTCCTTTAGCACAGATACGCAGTATTTT. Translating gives CSVPVRDSFSTDTQYF.

The CDR3 DNA is TGTGCCAGCAGCGCATTGGGACAGGGTTATGGTGGCTACACCTTC. Residues: CASSALGQGYGGYTF. The V call is TRBV9, the J call TRBJ1-2, with TRBD1 matching over 9 bases. The CDR3 is made up of 15 amino acids. Germline-derived CDR1 and CDR2 are SGDLS and YYNGEE. Unmatched junction bases numbered 10, after V lost 3 bases and J lost 7 bases.

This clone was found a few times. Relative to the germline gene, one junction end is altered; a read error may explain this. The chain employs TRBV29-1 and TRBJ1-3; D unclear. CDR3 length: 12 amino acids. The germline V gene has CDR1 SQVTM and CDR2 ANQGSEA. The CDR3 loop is CSVKDPTDTIYF. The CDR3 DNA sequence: TGCAGCGTTAAAGATCCTACAGACACCATATATTTT.

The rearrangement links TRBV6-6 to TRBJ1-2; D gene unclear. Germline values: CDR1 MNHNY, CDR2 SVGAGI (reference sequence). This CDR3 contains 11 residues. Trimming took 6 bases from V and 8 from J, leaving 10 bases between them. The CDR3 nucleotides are TGTGCCAGCAGCCTGTCCCGGGGCTACACCTTC. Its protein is CASSLSRGYTF.

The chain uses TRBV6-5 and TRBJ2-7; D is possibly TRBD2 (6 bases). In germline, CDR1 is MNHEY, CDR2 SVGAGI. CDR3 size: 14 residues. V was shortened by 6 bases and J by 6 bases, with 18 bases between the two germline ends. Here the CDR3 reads CASRRPGGKGEQYF. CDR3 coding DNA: TGTGCCAGCAGGCGCCCCGGGGGTAAGGGCGAGCAGTACTTC.

CDR3 nucleotide sequence: TGTGCCTGGTATTTATATGGCTACACCTTC. It encodes CAWYLYGYTF. The rearrangement joins TRBV30 to TRBJ1-2; D remains unclear. Trimming pared 5 bases from V and 5 bases from J, leaving 6 bases between. The germline V gene has CDR1 GTSNPN and CDR2 SVGIG (reference sequence). CDR3 length: 10 amino acids.

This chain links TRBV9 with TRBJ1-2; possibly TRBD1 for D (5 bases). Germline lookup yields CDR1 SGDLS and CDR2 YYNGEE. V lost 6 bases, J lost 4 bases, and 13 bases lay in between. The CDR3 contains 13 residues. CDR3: CASTREGPYGYTF. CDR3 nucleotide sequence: TGTGCCAGCACCAGGGAGGGGCCCTATGGCTACACCTTC.

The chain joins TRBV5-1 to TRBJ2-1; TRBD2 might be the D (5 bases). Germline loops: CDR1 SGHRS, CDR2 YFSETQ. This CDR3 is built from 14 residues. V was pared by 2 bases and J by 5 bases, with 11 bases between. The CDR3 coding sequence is TGCGCCAGCAGCTTAGGGTCGGAGGACAATGAGCAGTTCTTC. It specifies CASSLGSEDNEQFF.

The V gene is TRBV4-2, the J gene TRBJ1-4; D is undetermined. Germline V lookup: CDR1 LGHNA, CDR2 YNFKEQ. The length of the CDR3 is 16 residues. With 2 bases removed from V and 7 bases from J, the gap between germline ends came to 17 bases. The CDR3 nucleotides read TGTGCCAGCAGCCAACCGTTTGAACCGGGTGGTGAAAAACTGTTTTTT. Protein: CASSQPFEPGGEKLFF.

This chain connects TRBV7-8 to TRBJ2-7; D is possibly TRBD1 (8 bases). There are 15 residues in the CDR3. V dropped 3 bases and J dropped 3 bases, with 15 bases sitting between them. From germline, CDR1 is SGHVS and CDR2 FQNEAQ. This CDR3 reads CASSLTGEGYYEQYF. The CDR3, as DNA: TGTGCCAGCAGCTTGACAGGGGAGGGCTACTACGAGCAGTACTTC. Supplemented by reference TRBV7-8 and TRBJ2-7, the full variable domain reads GAGVSQSPRYKVAKRGQDVALRCDPISGHVSLFWYQQALGQGPEFLTYFQNEAQLDKSGLPSDRFFAERPEGSVSTLKIQRTQQEDSAVYLCASSLTGEGYYEQYFGPGTRLTVT.

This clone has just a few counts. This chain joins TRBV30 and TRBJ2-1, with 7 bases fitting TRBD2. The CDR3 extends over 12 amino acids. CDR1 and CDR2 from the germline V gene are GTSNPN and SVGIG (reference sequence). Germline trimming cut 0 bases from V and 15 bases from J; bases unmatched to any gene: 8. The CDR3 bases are TGTGCCTGGAGTGTACTGCGGGAGTTCCGGTTCTTC. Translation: CAWSVLREFRFF.

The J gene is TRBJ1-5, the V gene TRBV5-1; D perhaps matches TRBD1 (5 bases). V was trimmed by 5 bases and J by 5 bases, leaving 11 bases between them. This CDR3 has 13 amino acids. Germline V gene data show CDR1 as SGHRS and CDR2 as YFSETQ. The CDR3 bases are TGCGCCAGCAGAGGGGTCCCTGATCAGCCCCAGCATTTT. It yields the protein CASRGVPDQPQHF.

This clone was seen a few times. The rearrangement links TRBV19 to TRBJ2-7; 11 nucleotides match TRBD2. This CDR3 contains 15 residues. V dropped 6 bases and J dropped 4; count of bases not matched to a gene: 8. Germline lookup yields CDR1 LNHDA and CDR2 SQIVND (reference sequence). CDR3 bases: TGTGCCAGTAGCCGAGGGACTAGCGGAACTTACGAGCAGTACTTC. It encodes CASSRGTSGTYEQYF. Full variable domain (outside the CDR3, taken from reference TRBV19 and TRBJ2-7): DGGITQSPKYLFRKEGQNVTLSCEQNLNHDAMYWYRQDPGQGLRLIYYSQIVNDFQKGDIAEGYSVSREKKESFPLTVTSAQKNPTAFYLCASSRGTSGTYEQYFGPGTRLTVT.

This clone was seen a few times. The DNA of the CDR3 is TGCGCCAGCAGCCGTGGGGGGGCGGGAGTAGACACCGGGGAGCTGTTTTTT. Translating it yields CASSRGGAGVDTGELFF. The rearrangement joins TRBV4-1 to TRBJ2-2, with a weak D call TRBD2 (7 bases). V lost 4 bases and J lost 3, with 18 bases in between. Germline V gives CDR1 MGHRA, CDR2 YSYEKL. The length of the CDR3 is 17 residues.

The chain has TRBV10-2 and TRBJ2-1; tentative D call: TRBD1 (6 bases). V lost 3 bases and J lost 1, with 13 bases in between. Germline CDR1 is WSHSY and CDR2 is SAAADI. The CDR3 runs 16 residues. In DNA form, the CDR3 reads TGCGCCAGCAGTGATGGACAGCTATTATCCTACAATGAGCAGTTCTTC. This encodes CASSDGQLLSYNEQFF.

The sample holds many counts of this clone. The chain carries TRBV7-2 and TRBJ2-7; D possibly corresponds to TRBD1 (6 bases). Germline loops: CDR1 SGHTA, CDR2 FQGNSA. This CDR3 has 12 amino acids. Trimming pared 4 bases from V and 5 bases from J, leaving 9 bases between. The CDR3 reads CASSSRGHEQYF. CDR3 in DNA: TGTGCCAGCAGCTCCAGGGGCCACGAGCAGTACTTC.

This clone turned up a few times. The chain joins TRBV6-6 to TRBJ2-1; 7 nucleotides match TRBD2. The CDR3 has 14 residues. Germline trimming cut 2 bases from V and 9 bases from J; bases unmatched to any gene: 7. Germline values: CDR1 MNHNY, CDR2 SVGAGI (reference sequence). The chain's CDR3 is CASSYVPPGGEQFF. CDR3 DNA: TGTGCCAGCAGTTACGTACCCCCGGGGGGTGAGCAGTTCTTC.

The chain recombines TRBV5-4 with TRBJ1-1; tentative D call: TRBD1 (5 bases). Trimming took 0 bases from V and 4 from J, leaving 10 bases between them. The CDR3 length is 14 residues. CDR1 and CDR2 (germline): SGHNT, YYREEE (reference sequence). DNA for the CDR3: TGTGCCAGCAGCTTGGATGTAGGGGCCACTGAAGCTTTCTTT. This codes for CASSLDVGATEAFF.

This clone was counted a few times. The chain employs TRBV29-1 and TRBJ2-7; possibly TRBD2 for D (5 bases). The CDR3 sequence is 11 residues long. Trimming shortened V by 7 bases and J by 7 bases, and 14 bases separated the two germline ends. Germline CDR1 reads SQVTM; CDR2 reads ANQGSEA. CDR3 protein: CSGRSGREQYF. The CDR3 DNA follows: TGCAGCGGAAGGTCGGGAAGGGAGCAGTACTTC.

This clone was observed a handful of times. The CDR3 coding sequence is TGTGCCAGCAGCTCGACTAGCGGGCCCTATAGGGAGACCCAGTACTTC. It codes for CASSSTSGPYRETQYF. The chain links TRBV7-2 to TRBJ2-5, with 10 bases fitting TRBD2. The CDR3 is 16 residues long. Losses at the gene ends were 4 bases for V and 5 bases for J; bases not matched to a gene: 10. Germline V CDR1 and CDR2: SGHTA, FQGNSA.

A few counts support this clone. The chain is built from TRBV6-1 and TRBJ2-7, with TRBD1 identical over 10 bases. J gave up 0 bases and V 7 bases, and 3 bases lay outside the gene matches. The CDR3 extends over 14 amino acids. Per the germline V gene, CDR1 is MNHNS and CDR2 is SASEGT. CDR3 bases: TGTGCCAGCATCCGGGACAGGGGCTCCTACGAGCAGTACTTC. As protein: CASIRDRGSYEQYF.